This T cell receptor (beta chain) was recovered during a study of blood T cells in healthy people across ages. A second about 6 to 12 cycle PCR used barcoded and J-beta primers. MiXCR, applied by TCRdb to the 5' RACE reads, yields one record per CDR3 protein. This sample has some 1,000,000 distinct CDR3 sequences, with 25% found just once. Caucasian individuals from Russia who were healthy and aged roughly 6 to 100 acted as donors. General study points: Without sorted subsets, naive and antigen-experienced compartments could not be conclusively compared.

Germline assignment: CDR1 DFQATT and CDR2 SNEGSKA (reference sequence). The V gene end was trimmed by 6 bases and the J gene end by 3 bases; junction bases not matched to a gene: 4. This CDR3 comprises 12 residues. In regard to this clonotype: Its target is not known.

These same data were also listed under a study on T cells of mothers and their children. That paper adds: cDNA was made from all extracted RNA, about 1.5 ug per 15 ul.

V and J are TRBV20-1 and TRBJ1-2, with 7 bases lining up with TRBD1. Sequenced material: blood. This TCR was sampled from a girl aged 2-9 years in good health. Written as DNA, the CDR3 is TGCAGTGCCGGAGGGACAGACTATGGCTACACCTTC. It translates to CSAGGTDYGYTF.